This T cell receptor beta chain was captured in a study of early T cells in non-severe SARS-CoV-2 infection. This clonotype showed up just a few times. One entry per CDR3 protein results from TCRdb running MiXCR on the 5' RACE reads. The top ten hold approximately 2.4% of the sample, which has fewer than 100,000 distinct CDR3 sequences, around 13% seen once. The CDR3 spans 12 residues. Germline CDR1 SQVTM, CDR2 ANQGSEA. The V and J ends lost 7 bases and 3 bases respectively, with 13 bases between them. The chain recombines TRBV29-1 with TRBJ2-7, with D unresolved. The material sequenced was whole blood. The receptor comes from an adult who was a healthcare worker with PCR-confirmed SARS-CoV-2 infection or an uninfected control (not recorded which). The CDR3 region has the DNA TGCAGCGCGACATCCGACCGCTACGAGCAGTACTTC. Encoded protein: CSATSDRYEQYF.